Sequencing of this TCR beta chain was carried out in a study of blood T cell repertoires in COVID-19. Overall study: Spain, Italy and the United States supplied samples that represented acute and convalescent COVID-19.

Participant ages covered roughly 18 to 89 years across 24 US areas. This clone has only one observation. Authors' analysis steps: Amplification of reference gene primers was used by the study to estimate nucleated cell counts. The data were produced by immunoSEQ multiplex PCR, yet TCRdb's version contains in-frame clones alone and is incomplete. V and J calls and clone size follow that table, whereas D and trimming were derived from the DNA. Of over 200,000 clones in the sample, around 89% were seen once. The sample taken for sequencing was PBMCs or T cells enriched from blood (not recorded which). This TCR was recovered from a middle-aged man who had recovered from COVID-19.

The CDR3 spells CASTLRGGRGWTDTQYF. CDR3 nucleotides: TGTGCCAGCACCTTGCGGGGCGGGAGGGGGTGGACAGATACGCAGTATTTT. This chain uses TRBV11-2 with TRBJ2-3, with 9 bases fitting TRBD2. J lost 3 bases, V lost 7 bases, and 14 bases had no gene match. CDR3 length: 17 amino acids. The germline V gene has CDR1 SGHAT and CDR2 FQNNGV.